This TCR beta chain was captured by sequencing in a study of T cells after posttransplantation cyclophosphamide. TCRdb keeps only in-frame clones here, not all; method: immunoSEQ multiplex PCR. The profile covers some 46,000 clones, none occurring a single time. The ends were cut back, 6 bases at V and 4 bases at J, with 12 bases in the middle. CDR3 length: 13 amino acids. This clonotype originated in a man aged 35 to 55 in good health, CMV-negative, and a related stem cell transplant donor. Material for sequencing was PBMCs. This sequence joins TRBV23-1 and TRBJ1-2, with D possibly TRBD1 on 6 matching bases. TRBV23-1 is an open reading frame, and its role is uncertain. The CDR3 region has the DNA TGCGCCAGCAGCCAAGACAGGTTCTATGGCTACACCTTC. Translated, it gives CASSQDRFYGYTF.